This entry describes one T cell receptor (beta chain). Germline loops: CDR1 LNHNV, CDR2 YYDKDF (reference sequence). The CDR3 covers 13 residues. V was shortened by 8 bases and J by 5 bases, with 14 bases between the two germline ends. Patients from Seattle were sampled longitudinally, starting during active infection. This entry comes from a study of blood T cell repertoires in COVID-19. Study summary: The origin of the acute and convalescent COVID-19 samples was the United States, Italy and Spain. Sources were T cells, B-cell-depleted T cells, or PBMCs; the material itself was cDNA or gDNA.

Data came from immunoSEQ multiplex PCR; TCRdb stores just in-frame clones and leaves some out. The repertoire holds fewer than 200,000 clones, roughly 89% seen once, with about 12% in the top ten. The chain employs TRBV15 and TRBJ2-3; perhaps TRBD1 as D (6 bases). Sequenced input: peripheral blood. This TCR was recovered from a woman aged 70 to 79 with COVID-19, enrolled during active disease. The CDR3 coding sequence is TGTGCCACCCGTAAAGGGGACAAAGATACGCAGTATTTT. This translates into CATRKGDKDTQYF.